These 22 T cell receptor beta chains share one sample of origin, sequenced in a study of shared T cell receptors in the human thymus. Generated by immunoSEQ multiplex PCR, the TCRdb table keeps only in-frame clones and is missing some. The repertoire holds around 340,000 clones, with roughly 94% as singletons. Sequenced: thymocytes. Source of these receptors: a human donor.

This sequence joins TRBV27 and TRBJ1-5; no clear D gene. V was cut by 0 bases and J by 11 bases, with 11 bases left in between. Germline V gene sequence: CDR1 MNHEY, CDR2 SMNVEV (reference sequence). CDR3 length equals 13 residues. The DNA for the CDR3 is TGTGCCAGCAGTTTATCCGCCCGGCAGGCCCAGCATTTT. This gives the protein CASSLSARQAQHF.

The CDR3 region is CASSQARGMGNQPQHF. CDR3 nucleotide sequence: TGCGCCAGCAGCCAAGCGAGGGGTATGGGCAATCAGCCCCAGCATTTT. The chain is built from TRBV4-1 and TRBJ1-5; D possibly corresponds to TRBD1 (5 bases). The germline V gene has CDR1 MGHRA and CDR2 YSYEKL. The CDR3 sequence is 16 residues long. The V gene lost 1 base and the J gene lost 2 bases, with 12 bases spanning the gap.

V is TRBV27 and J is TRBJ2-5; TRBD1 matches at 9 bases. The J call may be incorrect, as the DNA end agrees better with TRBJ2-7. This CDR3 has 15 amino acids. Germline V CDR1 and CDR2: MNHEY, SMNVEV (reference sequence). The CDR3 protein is CASSSPMDRGNEQYF. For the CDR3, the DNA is TGTGCCAGCAGCAGCCCCATGGACAGGGGCAACGAGCAGTACTTC.

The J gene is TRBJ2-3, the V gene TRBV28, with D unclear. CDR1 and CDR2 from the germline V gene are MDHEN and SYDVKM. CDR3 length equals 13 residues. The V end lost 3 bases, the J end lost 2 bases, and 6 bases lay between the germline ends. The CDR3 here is CASSFIFTDTQYF. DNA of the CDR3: TGTGCCAGCAGTTTTATATTCACAGATACGCAGTATTTT.

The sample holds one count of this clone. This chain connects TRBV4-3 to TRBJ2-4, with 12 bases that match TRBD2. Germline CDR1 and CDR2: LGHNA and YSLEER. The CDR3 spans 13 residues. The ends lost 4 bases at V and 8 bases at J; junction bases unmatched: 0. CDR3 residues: CASSRLAGDIQYF. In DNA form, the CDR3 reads TGCGCCAGCAGCCGACTAGCGGGGGACATTCAGTACTTC.

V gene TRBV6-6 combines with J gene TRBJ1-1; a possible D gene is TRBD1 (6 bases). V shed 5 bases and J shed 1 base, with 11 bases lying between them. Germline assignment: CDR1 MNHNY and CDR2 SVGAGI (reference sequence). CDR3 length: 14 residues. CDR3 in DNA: TGTGCCAGCAGTCAGTTACAGGGGAACACTGAAGCTTTCTTT. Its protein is CASSQLQGNTEAFF.

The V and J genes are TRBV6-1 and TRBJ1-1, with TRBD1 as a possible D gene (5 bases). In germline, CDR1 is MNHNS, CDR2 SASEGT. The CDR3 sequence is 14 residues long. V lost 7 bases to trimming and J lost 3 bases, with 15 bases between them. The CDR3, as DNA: TGTGCCAGCAAACCGCAGGGCGGAGACACTGAAGCTTTCTTT. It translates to CASKPQGGDTEAFF.

CDR3: CASKGSEQFF. In nucleotides, the CDR3 is TGTGCCAGCAAGGGAAGTGAGCAGTTCTTC. The V call is TRBV27, the J call TRBJ2-1; D is uncertain. V was trimmed by 7 bases and J by 9 bases, leaving 7 bases between them. Germline CDR1 is MNHEY and CDR2 is SMNVEV (reference sequence). There are 10 residues in the CDR3.

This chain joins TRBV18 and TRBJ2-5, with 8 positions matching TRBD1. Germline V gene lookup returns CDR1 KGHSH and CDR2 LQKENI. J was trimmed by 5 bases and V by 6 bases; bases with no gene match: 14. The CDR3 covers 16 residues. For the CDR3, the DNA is TGTGCCAGCTCGCCCCAGCAGGGGGCGGTCTGGGAGACCCAGTACTTC. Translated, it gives CASSPQQGAVWETQYF.

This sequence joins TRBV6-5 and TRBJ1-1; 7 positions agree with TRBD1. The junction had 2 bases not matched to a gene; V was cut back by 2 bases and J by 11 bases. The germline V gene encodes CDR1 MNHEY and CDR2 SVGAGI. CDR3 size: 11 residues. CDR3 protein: CASSYKGAAFF. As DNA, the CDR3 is TGTGCCAGCAGTTACAAGGGGGCGGCTTTCTTT.

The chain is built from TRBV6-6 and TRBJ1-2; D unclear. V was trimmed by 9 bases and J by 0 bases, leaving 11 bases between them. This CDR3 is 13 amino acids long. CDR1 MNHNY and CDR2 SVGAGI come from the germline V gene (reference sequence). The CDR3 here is CASGRYTNYGYTF. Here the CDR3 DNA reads TGTGCCAGTGGACGGTACACTAACTATGGCTACACCTTC.

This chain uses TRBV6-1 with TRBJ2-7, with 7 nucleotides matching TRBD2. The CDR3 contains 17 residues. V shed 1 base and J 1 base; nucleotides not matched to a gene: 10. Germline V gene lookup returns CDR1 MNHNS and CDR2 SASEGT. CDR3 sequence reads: CASSEGRERAKSYEQYF. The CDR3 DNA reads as TGTGCCAGCAGTGAAGGGCGGGAGCGGGCAAAATCCTACGAGCAGTACTTC.

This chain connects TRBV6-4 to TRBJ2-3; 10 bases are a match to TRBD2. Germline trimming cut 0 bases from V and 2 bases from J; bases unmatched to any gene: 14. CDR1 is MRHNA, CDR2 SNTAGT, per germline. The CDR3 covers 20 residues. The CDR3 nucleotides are TGTGCCAGCAGTGACTCCTACATTTTGTATAGCGGGAGGATCACAGATACGCAGTATTTT. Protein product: CASSDSYILYSGRITDTQYF.

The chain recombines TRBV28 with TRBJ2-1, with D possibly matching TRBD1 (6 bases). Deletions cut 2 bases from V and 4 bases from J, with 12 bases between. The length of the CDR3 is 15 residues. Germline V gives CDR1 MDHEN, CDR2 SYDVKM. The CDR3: CASSLNRDLYNEQFF. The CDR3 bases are TGTGCCAGCAGTTTAAACAGGGACCTTTACAATGAGCAGTTCTTC.

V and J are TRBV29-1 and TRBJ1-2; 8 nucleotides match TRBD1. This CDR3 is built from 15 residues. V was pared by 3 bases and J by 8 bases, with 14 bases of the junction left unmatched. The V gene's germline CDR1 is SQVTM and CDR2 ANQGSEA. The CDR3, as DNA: TGCAGCGTTGATGCCCTGGACAGGGAGGTTGAGGGCTACACCTTC. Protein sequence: CSVDALDREVEGYTF.

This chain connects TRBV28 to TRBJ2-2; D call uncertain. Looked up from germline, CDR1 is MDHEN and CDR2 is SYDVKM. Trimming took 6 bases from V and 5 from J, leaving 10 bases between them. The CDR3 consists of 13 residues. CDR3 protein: CASSSRWTGELFF. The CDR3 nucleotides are TGTGCCAGCAGCAGTCGATGGACCGGGGAGCTGTTTTTT. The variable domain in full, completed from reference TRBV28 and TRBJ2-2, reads DVKVTQSSRYLVKRTGEKVFLECVQDMDHENMFWYRQDPGLGLRLIYFSYDVKMKEKGDIPEGYSVSREKKERFSLILESASTNQTSMYLCASSSRWTGELFFGEGSRLTVL.

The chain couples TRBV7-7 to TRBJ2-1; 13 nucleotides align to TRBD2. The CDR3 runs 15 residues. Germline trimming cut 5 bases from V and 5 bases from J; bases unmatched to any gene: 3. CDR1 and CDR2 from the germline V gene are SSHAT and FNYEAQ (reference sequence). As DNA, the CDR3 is TGTGCCAGCAGCGCCGGGACTAGCGGGGACAATGAGCAGTTCTTC. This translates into CASSAGTSGDNEQFF.

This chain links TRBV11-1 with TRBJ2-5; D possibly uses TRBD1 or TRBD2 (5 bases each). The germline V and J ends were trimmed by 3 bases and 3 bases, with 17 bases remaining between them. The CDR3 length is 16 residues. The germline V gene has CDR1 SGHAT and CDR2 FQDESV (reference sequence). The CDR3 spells CASSFYRDAIEETQYF. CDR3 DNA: TGTGCCAGCAGCTTTTACCGGGACGCCATAGAAGAGACCCAGTACTTC.

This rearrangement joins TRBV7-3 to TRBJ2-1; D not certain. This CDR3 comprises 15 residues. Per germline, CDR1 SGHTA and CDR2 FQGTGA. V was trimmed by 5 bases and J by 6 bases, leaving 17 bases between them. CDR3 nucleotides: TGTGCCAGCAGCCCCAGCGCCGTGGTCTTCAATGAGCAGTTCTTC. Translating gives CASSPSAVVFNEQFF.

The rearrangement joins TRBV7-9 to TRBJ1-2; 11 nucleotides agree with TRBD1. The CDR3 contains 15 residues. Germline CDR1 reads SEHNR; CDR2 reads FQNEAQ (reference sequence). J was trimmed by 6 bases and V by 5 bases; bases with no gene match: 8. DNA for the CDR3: TGTGCCAGCAGCCCCAGGGACAGGGGGTGGGATGGCTACACCTTC. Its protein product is CASSPRDRGWDGYTF.

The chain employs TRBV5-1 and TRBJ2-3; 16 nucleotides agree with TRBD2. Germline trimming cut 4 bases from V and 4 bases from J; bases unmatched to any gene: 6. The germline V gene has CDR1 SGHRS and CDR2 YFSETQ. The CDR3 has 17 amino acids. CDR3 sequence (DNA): TGCGCCAGCAGCCTGGGGACTAGCGGGAGGGCCCCAGATACGCAGTATTTT. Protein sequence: CASSLGTSGRAPDTQYF.

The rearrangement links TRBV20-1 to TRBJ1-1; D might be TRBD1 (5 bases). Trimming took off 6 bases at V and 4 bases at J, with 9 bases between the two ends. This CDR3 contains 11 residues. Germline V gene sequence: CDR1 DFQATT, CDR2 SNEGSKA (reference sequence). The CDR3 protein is CSAGVFTEAFF. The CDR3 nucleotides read TGCAGTGCGGGGGTCTTCACTGAAGCTTTCTTT.